This entry describes one T cell receptor beta chain. The antigen remains undetermined. Clones were read by immunoSEQ multiplex PCR, and TCRdb kept only the in-frame ones, dropping some. The sample has about 31,000 clones, more than 85% seen once; the top ten hold around 0.096%. Cells defined as naive were viable CD3+CD4+ or CD3+CD8+ and CCR7+CD45RA+CD45RO-CD95-CD27+CD28+. On the day of bone marrow donation, the related graft donor provided peripheral blood. CDR3 length: 14 residues. Germline V gives CDR1 MGHRA, CDR2 YSYEKL. The V gene lost 0 bases and the J gene lost 5 bases, with 8 bases spanning the gap. This record comes from a study of T cells after posttransplantation cyclophosphamide. Overall study findings and caveats: TRB overlap between skin or GI tissue T cells and blood was limited. Later blood repertoires were often dominated by clones from the donor CD8+ memory compartment. Recipient CMV seropositivity and CMV reactivation strongly tracked TRB clonality.

This TCR was recovered from a man aged 30-40 years in good health and a related stem cell transplant donor. The sample was naive CD4+ T cells sorted from blood. V and J are TRBV4-1 and TRBJ1-5; D not resolved. The CDR3 DNA follows: TGCGCCAGCAGCCAAGATAGGGAGTATCAGCCCCAGCATTTT. This sequence encodes CASSQDREYQPQHF.